This T cell receptor (beta chain) comes out of a study of T-cell memory formation after mild COVID-19. Findings and limits, study-wide: SARS-CoV-2 specificity of second-wave clones peaking day 37 was unconfirmed. Pre-infection memory carried some responding clones, suggesting that cross-reactive memory joined.

After 5'RACE with constant-segment primers, TCR alpha and TCR beta cDNA libraries carrying sample barcodes and UMIs were obtained. TCRdb passed the 5' RACE reads through MiXCR, listing each CDR3 protein once. The sample yields about 130,000 distinct CDR3 sequences, 17% seen once. This clonotype has a handful of counts. No antigen is known for it. This CDR3 spans 12 amino acids. Deletions cut 9 bases from V and 4 bases from J, with 13 bases between. The V gene's germline CDR1 is LNHDA and CDR2 SQIVND (reference sequence). The sequence was collected from a man aged 18 to 29 who had mild COVID-19 (a few samples of this study predate the infection). Cell type and time point are not known. The chain is built from TRBV19 and TRBJ2-7; D ambiguous. The sample was PBMCs or a T cell subset sorted from them (not recorded which). Here the CDR3 DNA reads TGTGCCAGGAAGAGTGACGGGTACGAGCAGTACGTC. It specifies CARKSDGYEQYV.